Listed below are T cell receptor beta chains from one sample, sequenced in a study of beta chain features in type 1 diabetes. Sequencing was performed with immunoSEQ multiplex PCR; in TCRdb, only in-frame clones are kept and a portion is missing. Of 150,000 to 180,000 clones in the sample, around 10% are singletons; the top ten hold around 2.1%. Sequenced input: central memory CD4+ T cells from blood. These receptors came from a man between 18 and 35 years old in good health. CDR3s include the opening cysteine and the closing phenylalanine or tryptophan. Fields, in order: CDR3 protein, CDR3 DNA, D gene, J gene, V gene, clone size. D genes are given only for firm matches. Clone size is stated in some rows and not others, as once, few, many or a class when expanded.

CDR3 protein: CASLQGLAKNIQYF
CDR3 DNA: TGTGCCAGCCTACAGGGTTTAGCCAAAAACATTCAGTACTTC
D gene: -
J gene: TRBJ2-4
V gene: TRBV18
clone size: -

CDR3 protein: CAISDHNEKQGAGGYTF
CDR3 DNA: TGTGCCATCAGCGATCATAACGAGAAACAGGGGGCTGGGGGCTACACCTTC
D gene: TRBD1
J gene: TRBJ1-2
V gene: TRBV10-3
clone size: few

CDR3 protein: CASQSGTGRYQPQHF
CDR3 DNA: TGTGCCAGCCAAAGCGGGACAGGGAGGTATCAGCCCCAGCATTTT
D gene: TRBD1
J gene: TRBJ1-5
V gene: TRBV2
clone size: few

CDR3 protein: CSVVRGGAEAFF
CDR3 DNA: TGCAGCGTCGTAAGGGGGGGGGCTGAAGCTTTCTTT
D gene: -
J gene: TRBJ1-1
V gene: TRBV29-1
clone size: few

CDR3 protein: CASSRNRGEQFF
CDR3 DNA: TGTGCCAGCAGTCGCAACAGGGGCGAGCAGTTCTTC
D gene: TRBD1
J gene: TRBJ2-1
V gene: TRBV7-3
clone size: many

CDR3 protein: CASSERSAGELFF
CDR3 DNA: TGTGCCAGCAGTGAAAGATCGGCCGGGGAGCTGTTTTTT
D gene: -
J gene: TRBJ2-2
V gene: TRBV2
clone size: -

CDR3 protein: CASSYDRTGGYTF
CDR3 DNA: TGTGCCAGCAGTTATGACAGGACGGGAGGCTACACCTTC
D gene: -
J gene: TRBJ1-2
V gene: TRBV6-6
clone size: -

CDR3 protein: CASSPRDIGDDGYTF
CDR3 DNA: TGCGCCAGCAGCCCGAGGGACATAGGGGACGATGGCTACACCTTC
D gene: -
J gene: TRBJ1-2
V gene: TRBV4-3
clone size: once

CDR3 protein: CASSLVAGGYEQYF
CDR3 DNA: TGCGCCAGCAGCTTGGTGGCAGGGGGATACGAGCAGTACTTC
D gene: TRBD1
J gene: TRBJ2-7
V gene: TRBV5-1
clone size: -

CDR3 protein: CASSSWGKSTDTQYF
CDR3 DNA: TGTGCCAGCAGCTCGTGGGGGAAAAGCACAGATACGCAGTATTTT
D gene: -
J gene: TRBJ2-3
V gene: TRBV7-9
clone size: -

CDR3 protein: CASSLQGISYEQYF
CDR3 DNA: TGTGCCAGCAGCTTGCAGGGAATCTCCTACGAGCAGTACTTC
D gene: -
J gene: TRBJ2-7
V gene: TRBV5-6
clone size: -

CDR3 protein: CASSVIVGDTQYF
CDR3 DNA: TGTGCCAGCAGCGTCATCGTGGGAGATACGCAGTATTTT
D gene: -
J gene: TRBJ2-3
V gene: TRBV9
clone size: -

CDR3 protein: CASSLILIHTGELFF
CDR3 DNA: TGTGCCAGCAGCTTAATACTTATACACACCGGGGAGCTGTTTTTT
D gene: -
J gene: TRBJ2-2
V gene: TRBV7-2
clone size: -

CDR3 protein: CASSRTSGRIDEQFF
CDR3 DNA: TGTGCCAGCAGTAGGACTAGCGGGAGGATCGATGAGCAGTTCTTC
D gene: TRBD2
J gene: TRBJ2-1
V gene: TRBV28
clone size: -

CDR3 protein: CASSPAGGASYEQYF
CDR3 DNA: TGTGCCAGCTCCCCAGCGGGAGGAGCCTCCTACGAGCAGTACTTC
D gene: TRBD2
J gene: TRBJ2-7
V gene: TRBV18
clone size: few

CDR3 protein: CASSLMIPLYEQYF
CDR3 DNA: TGTGCCAGCAGCTTAATGATACCTCTCTACGAGCAGTACTTC
D gene: -
J gene: TRBJ2-7
V gene: TRBV7-2
clone size: few

CDR3 protein: CASSTSGRATDTQYF
CDR3 DNA: TGTGCCAGCAGTACTAGCGGGAGGGCGACAGATACGCAGTATTTT
D gene: TRBD2
J gene: TRBJ2-3
V gene: TRBV28
clone size: -

CDR3 protein: CASSRGDGRDTQYF
CDR3 DNA: TGTGCCAGCTCACGCGGGGACGGTAGAGATACGCAGTATTTT
D gene: -
J gene: TRBJ2-3
V gene: TRBV18
clone size: many

CDR3 protein: CASSRQAGDHTEAFF
CDR3 DNA: TGTGCCAGCAGCCGTCAGGCGGGGGATCACACTGAAGCTTTCTTT
D gene: -
J gene: TRBJ1-1
V gene: TRBV9
clone size: -

CDR3 protein: CASSAQGAGGETQYF
CDR3 DNA: TGTGCCAGCAGTGCCCAGGGCGCAGGTGGGGAGACCCAGTACTTC
D gene: -
J gene: TRBJ2-5
V gene: TRBV6-5
clone size: -

CDR3 protein: CASSVSRVSYNEQFF
CDR3 DNA: TGTGCCAGCAGCGTAAGCAGGGTATCCTACAATGAGCAGTTCTTC
D gene: -
J gene: TRBJ2-1
V gene: TRBV9
clone size: -

CDR3 protein: CASNRGLAAEGEQFF
CDR3 DNA: TGTGCCAGCAACCGAGGACTAGCGGCCGAGGGCGAGCAGTTCTTC
D gene: TRBD2
J gene: TRBJ2-1
V gene: TRBV5-4
clone size: -

CDR3 protein: CASSQRGEGQYF
CDR3 DNA: TGCGCCAGCAGTCAGCGTGGAGAAGGGCAGTACTTC
D gene: -
J gene: TRBJ2-7
V gene: TRBV23-1
clone size: few